The clone carrying this TCR beta chain was recorded many times. Its antigen is as yet unknown. The sample is drawn from a study of response to subunit inactivated influenza vaccine. Study-level points and caveats: Authors proposed each seasonal influenza vaccination draws in few new T cells.

Per the germline V gene, CDR1 is SNHLY and CDR2 is FYNNEI. The CDR3 covers 12 residues. Trimming removed 6 bases at V and 4 bases at J, with 9 bases between. TCRdb used MiXCR to reprocess the RT-PCR reads, holding one entry per CDR3 protein. The sample consists of around 190,000 distinct CDR3 sequences, nearly 9.5% of them appearing once. The sequence came from a man aged 50-60 years who received an inactivated influenza vaccine. The sample was non-naive T cells sorted from PBMCs, taken on the day of vaccination. The V call is TRBV2, the J call TRBJ2-5; TRBD1 might be the D (7 bases). The CDR3 here is CASSQGGETQYF. Written as DNA, the CDR3 is TGTGCCAGCAGCCAGGGGGGAGAGACCCAGTACTTC.